The rows below give T cell receptor beta chains drawn from one sample of a study of cytomegalovirus exposure and HLA in healthy donors. Produced via immunoSEQ multiplex PCR; TCRdb's table is partial and in-frame only. The sample records roughly 200,000 clones, roughly 78% being singletons. The sequenced sample was PBMCs. The receptors come from a boy between 10 and 17 years old in good health and CMV-seronegative. The CDR3 runs from the conserved cysteine through the conserved F or W. Fields, in order: clone size, D gene, V gene, J gene, CDR3 protein, CDR3 DNA. The D gene is left open where the match is weak. Clone size is not always given. Where it is, it says once, few, many or a class for expanded clones.

-	TRBD1	TRBV12-5	TRBJ2-4	CASGAGGNIQYF	TGTGCTAGTGGAGCAGGGGGAAACATTCAGTACTTC
once	-	TRBV5-1	TRBJ2-7	CASSPYPEGPNEQYF	TGCGCCAGCAGCCCCTATCCCGAGGGTCCTAACGAGCAGTACTTC
-	TRBD1	TRBV7-9	TRBJ1-2	CASSGRTGYGYTF	TGTGCCAGCAGCGGACGGACAGGCTATGGCTACACCTTC
few	TRBD2	TRBV7-2	TRBJ2-5	CASSLVWGTSGSGETQYF	TGTGCCAGCAGCTTAGTGTGGGGGACTAGCGGGAGCGGGGAGACCCAGTACTTC
-	-	TRBV7-9	TRBJ1-6	CASSLEGVQSPLHF	TGTGCCAGCAGCTTAGAGGGAGTACAGTCACCCCTCCACTTT
-	-	TRBV9	TRBJ2-1	CASSVEKHYEQFF	TGTGCCAGCAGCGTAGAAAAGCATTATGAGCAGTTCTTC
-	-	TRBV7-9	TRBJ2-7	CASSIDRYEQYF	TGTGCCAGCAGCATAGACAGATACGAGCAGTACTTC
-	TRBD2	TRBV7-9	TRBJ2-7	CSSSGGTAEQYF	TGTTCCAGCAGCGGGGGGACAGCCGAGCAGTACTTC
-	-	TRBV4-1	TRBJ1-6	CASSQVGRPGPPYNSPLHF	TGCGCCAGCAGCCAAGTGGGGCGGCCAGGACCCCCCTATAATTCACCCCTCCACTTT
-	-	TRBV19	TRBJ2-5	CASSGAGWETQYF	TGTGCCAGTAGTGGTGCGGGCTGGGAGACCCAGTACTTC
-	TRBD2	TRBV6-1	TRBJ2-2	CATGLARDTGELFF	TGTGCCACCGGACTAGCGAGGGACACCGGGGAGCTGTTTTTT
once	TRBD1	TRBV2	TRBJ2-2	CASSTGTGGSTGELFF	TGTGCCAGCAGTACCGGGACAGGGGGTAGCACCGGGGAGCTGTTTTTT
-	TRBD1	TRBV30	TRBJ1-1	CAWSRTGYTEAFF	TGTGCCTGGAGTCGGACAGGGTACACTGAAGCTTTCTTT
-	TRBD1	TRBV9	TRBJ2-7	CASSYGTGGYEQYF	TGTGCCAGCAGCTACGGGACAGGGGGCTACGAGCAGTACTTC